These 23 T cell receptor beta chains share one sample of origin, sequenced in a study of cytomegalovirus exposure and HLA in healthy donors. Some clones are missing from TCRdb's copy, which holds only in-frame ones; the method was immunoSEQ multiplex PCR. The sample lists some 130,000 clones, almost 85% seen once, with 25% to 30% in the top ten. The sample comprised PBMCs. These receptors were obtained from a man younger than 45 in good health and CMV-seropositive.

The V gene is TRBV9, the J gene TRBJ2-1; 10 bases align to TRBD1. V was pared by 0 bases and J by 4 bases, with 4 bases of the junction left unmatched. The CDR3 is made up of 16 amino acids. Germline CDR1 is SGDLS and CDR2 is YYNGEE. CDR3 region: CASSVAGTGAYNEQFF. The CDR3 DNA reads TGTGCCAGCAGCGTAGCTGGGACAGGGGCGTACAATGAGCAGTTCTTC. Full variable domain (missing parts from reference TRBV9 and TRBJ2-1): DSGVTQTPKHLITATGQRVTLRCSPRSGDLSVYWYQQSLDQGLQFLIQYYNGEERAKGNILERFSAQQFPDLHSELNLSSLELGDSALYFCASSVAGTGAYNEQFFGPGTRLTVL.

This chain links TRBV30 with TRBJ2-7; possibly TRBD2 for D (6 bases). In germline, CDR1 is GTSNPN, CDR2 SVGIG (reference sequence). The CDR3 sequence is 16 residues long. Trimming shortened V by 0 bases and J by 5 bases, and 20 bases separated the two germline ends. This CDR3 is CAWSVRSAGRLHEQYF. CDR3 bases: TGTGCCTGGAGTGTACGTTCGGCGGGAAGGCTCCACGAGCAGTACTTC.

This chain links TRBV9 with TRBJ2-1; D is uncertain. Germline assignment: CDR1 SGDLS and CDR2 YYNGEE. The CDR3 is 15 amino acids. Trimming stripped 0 bases from V and 0 bases from J, with 7 bases between. The CDR3 protein is CASSVGPSSYNEQFF. In nucleotides, the CDR3 is TGTGCCAGCAGCGTAGGGCCTAGCTCCTACAATGAGCAGTTCTTC.

The genes are TRBV30 and TRBJ1-2; unclear D gene. There are 13 residues in the CDR3. CDR1 is GTSNPN and CDR2 is SVGIG in the germline V gene (reference sequence). V dropped 4 bases and J dropped 5 bases, with 14 bases sitting between them. CDR3 DNA sequence: TGTGCCTGGAACCCGGGTAGGAATTATGGCTACACCTTC. Its protein is CAWNPGRNYGYTF.

V gene TRBV5-5 combines with J gene TRBJ1-2; TRBD1 aligns across 8 bases. V was pared by 2 bases and J by 3 bases, with 3 bases of the junction left unmatched. CDR1 is SGHKS, CDR2 YYEKEE, per germline (reference sequence). The CDR3 is made up of 14 amino acids. The CDR3 loop reads CASSFQGAYYGYTF. CDR3 coding DNA: TGTGCCAGCAGCTTCCAGGGGGCATACTATGGCTACACCTTC.

The V call is TRBV18, the J call TRBJ1-5; the D is unclear. The CDR3 has 15 residues. Trimming stripped 4 bases from V and 5 bases from J, with 15 bases between. The germline V gene has CDR1 KGHSH and CDR2 LQKENI. DNA for the CDR3: TGTGCCAGCTCACTCTCGGGAGGAGACTATCAGCCCCAGCATTTT. Translated: CASSLSGGDYQPQHF.

The chain carries TRBV19 and TRBJ1-2; the match to TRBD1 covers 8 bases. Germline CDR1 LNHDA, CDR2 SQIVND (reference sequence). CDR3 length: 14 amino acids. The V gene end was trimmed by 5 bases and the J gene end by 7 bases; junction bases not matched to a gene: 9. The CDR3 is CASSPRQGFRGYTF. CDR3 coding DNA: TGTGCCAGTAGTCCCCGACAGGGGTTTCGTGGCTACACCTTC.

CDR3 DNA: TGTGCCAGCAGCCTCCACCATCTAGCGGAGGGAGACAATGAGCAGTTCTTC. Translated, it gives CASSLHHLAEGDNEQFF. The gene calls are TRBV7-2 and TRBJ2-1, with TRBD2 matching 7 bases. Trimming removed 5 bases from V and 5 bases from J; junction bases left unmatched: 15. Germline CDR1 SGHTA, CDR2 FQGNSA. CDR3 length: 17 amino acids.

The chain has TRBV11-3 and TRBJ2-2; TRBD2 agrees at 8 bases. Germline assignment: CDR1 SGHNT and CDR2 YENEEA. CDR3 length: 18 residues. Unmatched junction bases numbered 12, after V lost 5 bases and J lost 1 base. The CDR3: CASSPPRGGPENTGELFF. The CDR3 DNA reads TGTGCCAGCAGCCCCCCTCGCGGGGGGCCCGAGAACACCGGGGAGCTGTTTTTT.

The V call is TRBV19, the J call TRBJ2-3, with D possibly TRBD2 on 5 matching bases. This CDR3 contains 14 residues. CDR1 is LNHDA, CDR2 SQIVND, per germline (reference sequence). Trimming cost V 0 bases and J 7 bases, with 11 bases left between them. The CDR3 DNA reads TGTGCCAGTAGTATAGATCTCGGAGGAAATACGCAGTATTTT. Translation: CASSIDLGGNTQYF.

Concerning this clone: Distinct nucleotide sequences in the sample also encode this CDR3. The chain has TRBV18 and TRBJ2-3; TRBD2 might be the D (6 bases). The CDR3 totals 15 residues. Germline-derived CDR1 and CDR2 are KGHSH and LQKENI. V was pared by 3 bases and J by 1 base, with 11 bases between. The CDR3 region is CASSPSGGGTDTQYF. The CDR3 DNA follows: TGTGCCAGCTCACCCTCCGGGGGAGGCACAGATACGCAGTATTTT.

The chain links TRBV11-2 to TRBJ2-2, with 13 positions matching TRBD2. Unmatched junction bases numbered 4, after V lost 10 bases and J lost 5 bases. This CDR3 contains 14 residues. Per germline, CDR1 SGHAT and CDR2 FQNNGV. The CDR3 DNA sequence: TGTGCCAACTCACTAGCGGGGGGGACCGGGGAGCTGTTTTTT. Protein sequence: CANSLAGGTGELFF.

V usage is TRBV6-1 and J usage is TRBJ1-2; D gene uncertain. The CDR3 spans 12 residues. Germline CDR1 reads MNHNS; CDR2 reads SASEGT. The V gene lost 7 bases and the J gene lost 8 bases, with 14 bases spanning the gap. CDR3 DNA sequence: TGTGCCAGCATTTTTTCTAGTGACGGCTACACCTTC. Translated: CASIFSSDGYTF.

V and J are TRBV7-9 and TRBJ2-2, with D perhaps TRBD1 (6 bases). The germline V gene has CDR1 SEHNR and CDR2 FQNEAQ (reference sequence). The V end lost 2 bases, the J end lost 6 bases, and 10 bases lay between the germline ends. The CDR3 length is 14 residues. The CDR3 sequence is CASSLISGAGELFF. CDR3 DNA sequence: TGTGCCAGCAGCTTAATCTCAGGGGCCGGGGAGCTGTTTTTT.

The chain combines TRBV6-5 with TRBJ2-1; perhaps TRBD1 as D (5 bases). CDR3 length: 13 amino acids. Germline values: CDR1 MNHEY, CDR2 SVGAGI. With 6 bases removed from V and 9 bases from J, the gap between germline ends came to 15 bases. CDR3 sequence: CASRDPRQGEQFF. For the CDR3, the DNA is TGTGCCAGCAGGGACCCGCGCCAGGGTGAGCAGTTCTTC.

The V gene is TRBV5-1, the J gene TRBJ1-2, with D perhaps matching TRBD1 (5 bases). CDR1 and CDR2 (germline): SGHRS, YFSETQ. V was trimmed by 5 bases and J by 2 bases, leaving 10 bases between them. The CDR3 is 13 residues long. The CDR3 coding sequence is TGCGCCAGCAGGATGACAGAAAACTATGGCTACACCTTC. Amino acids: CASRMTENYGYTF.

This clone was observed once. The chain employs TRBV10-3 and TRBJ1-2, with D tentatively TRBD1 (5 bases). With 0 bases removed from V and 7 bases from J, the gap between germline ends came to 12 bases. Germline V gene data show CDR1 as ENHRY and CDR2 as SYGVKD. CDR3 length: 14 residues. This CDR3 is CAISESGAGSGYTF. The CDR3 nucleotides are TGTGCCATCAGTGAGTCAGGGGCAGGTAGTGGCTACACCTTC.

The V and J genes are TRBV7-6 and TRBJ2-7; 9 positions match TRBD2. V shed 1 base, J shed 1 base, and the junction held 5 bases outside the gene matches. In germline, CDR1 is SGHVS, CDR2 FNYEAQ. The CDR3 runs 16 residues. In nucleotides, the CDR3 is TGTGCCAGCAGCTTAGGGCAGGGACTAGCTTCCTACGAGCAGTACTTC. Encoded protein: CASSLGQGLASYEQYF.

The chain links TRBV7-9 to TRBJ2-7; TRBD1 might be the D (6 bases). Germline CDR1 and CDR2: SEHNR and FQNEAQ (reference sequence). Trimming took 4 bases from V and 2 from J, leaving 12 bases between them. CDR3 length: 14 amino acids. In nucleotides, the CDR3 is TGTGCCAGCAGCTCCCGGACAGATCCCTACGAGCAGTACTTC. Protein: CASSSRTDPYEQYF.

The chain couples TRBV2 to TRBJ2-7, with TRBD2 identical over 9 bases. Germline CDR1 is SNHLY and CDR2 is FYNNEI. Trimming cost V 5 bases and J 4 bases; bases outside gene matches: 3. There are 13 residues in the CDR3. CDR3 sequence (DNA): TGTGCCAGCAGTTTGCTAGCGGGGTACGAGCAGTACTTC. As protein: CASSLLAGYEQYF.

V and J are TRBV6-1 and TRBJ1-2, with 8 positions matching TRBD1. Trimming took 6 bases from V and 4 from J; bases not matched to a gene: 4. Germline-derived CDR1 and CDR2 are MNHNS and SASEGT. CDR3 length equals 13 residues. CDR3 region: CASRGQDLYGYTF. DNA of the CDR3: TGTGCCAGCAGGGGACAGGACCTCTATGGCTACACCTTC.

The chain couples TRBV5-4 to TRBJ2-5; 8 bases map to TRBD2. CDR1 and CDR2 from the germline V gene are SGHNT and YYREEE (reference sequence). The CDR3 extends over 16 amino acids. The V gene end was trimmed by 4 bases and the J gene end by 2 bases; junction bases not matched to a gene: 10. The CDR3 nucleotides read TGTGCCAGCAGCACCATCCAAGCGGGAGAACAAGAGACCCAGTACTTC. It translates to CASSTIQAGEQETQYF.

The V call is TRBV2, the J call TRBJ2-2, with TRBD2 as a possible D gene (6 bases). The CDR3 extends over 14 amino acids. V lost 6 bases, J lost 7 bases, and 15 bases lay in between. Germline V gives CDR1 SNHLY, CDR2 FYNNEI. The CDR3 is CASSPTSSGGELFF. The CDR3 DNA is TGTGCCAGCAGCCCGACTAGTAGTGGCGGGGAGCTGTTTTTT.